This T cell receptor (beta chain) was recovered during a study of blood T cell repertoires in COVID-19. About the study: The samples span acute and convalescent COVID-19 from the United States, Italy and Spain. From T cells, B-cell-depleted T cells, or PBMCs came the material, which was cDNA or gDNA.

Germline trimming cut 5 bases from V and 2 bases from J; bases unmatched to any gene: 3. The CDR3 is made up of 15 amino acids. CDR1 and CDR2 from the germline V gene are LNHDA and SQIVND (reference sequence). Profiled with immunoSEQ multiplex PCR; TCRdb holds only in-frame clones, not every one. In the table there are some 120,000 clones, 65% to 85% of which are singletons. The chain recombines TRBV19 with TRBJ1-3, with 10 bases matching TRBD1. The receptor was derived from a man between 65 and 85 years old with acute or convalescent COVID-19. The sequencing input was peripheral blood. This CDR3 is CASSPGTGAGNTIYF. The CDR3 DNA sequence: TGTGCCAGTAGTCCCGGGACAGGGGCTGGAAACACCATATATTTT.